This T cell receptor (beta chain) was documented in a study of blood T cell repertoires in COVID-19 (dated by TCRdb to about 2020). For the study in its entirety: Samples covering the acute and convalescent phases of COVID-19 were provided by collaborators in the United States, Italy and Spain. The material from the prospective study consisted of cDNA or gDNA derived from T cells, B-cell-depleted T cells, or PBMCs. Deeply sampled blood TCRbeta repertoires from subjects exposed to, actively infected with, or recovered from COVID-19 were included in the dataset. A freely available public database, intended as a resource for researchers studying the immune response to SARS-CoV-2, is where the repertoires were released. Samples came from the ongoing ImmuneRACE study (first 160 participants) plus 1,254 subjects from 6 global collaborators. The sample metadata nearly always contained a de-identified subject ID, COVID-19 status, age in years and sex. Where available, HLA class I and class II types were taken from metadata supplied by the sample provider and were not determined by assay-based typing.

V is pared back by 2 bases and J by 10 bases, with 9 bases lying between the germline termini. Via the germline V gene, CDR1 is MNHNS and CDR2 SASEGT. CDR3 length: 13 amino acids, cysteine to phenylalanine. Only CDR3 DNA is held: 39 bases, read in frame from base 1. The immunoSEQ Assay, a bias-controlled multiplex PCR, was used to amplify TCRbeta CDR3 regions from genomic DNA. As for how the authors treated the data: Nucleated cell counts per sample were estimated from amplification of reference gene primers within the assay. To quantify the absolute abundance of each unique TCRbeta CDR3 rearrangement, sequence reads were collapsed and filtered. Productive Simpson clonality was computed per sample as the square root of Simpson's diversity index over productive rearrangements. Sourced from immuneACCESS, this table was stored by TCRdb with only in-frame sequences that have V and J called. A share of the clones is absent; for the studies checked, an unresolved V gene accounts for under half, and the remainder has no known explanation. For V, J and clone size, that table is used; D and trimming come from the DNA. The sample table contains 490,000 or so clones; only one count was recorded for approximately 91% of them. The ten largest make up roughly 8% of the sample.

Enrolling through a virtual design, the prospective study's participants ranged in age from roughly 18 to 89 years and lived across roughly 24 United States geographic areas. To assign participants to cohorts, the prospective study relied on clinical history that participants themselves reported in a screening survey and a study questionnaire. Recovered participants in ImmuneRACE Cohort 3 were defined as having two consecutive negative NP/OP PCR tests, clearance from a healthcare professional, or resolution of symptoms. In the prospective study, mobile phlebotomists collected whole blood, serum and a nasopharyngeal or oropharyngeal swab from each participant. Participants in the prospective study had the option to provide additional blood draws and questionnaires over a roughly 2-month period. Prospective study blood samples were shipped either frozen or at room temperature before DNA extraction.

On this clone: This clone's antigen is unknown. No base-level quality is on record; no much larger clone is a single base apart. The sample has other DNA sequences that encode this CDR3 too.

What the research found in general, with its limitations: Clinical and demographic metadata were provided uncurated, with the amount varying by source and participant.

The sample taken for sequencing was PBMCs or T cells enriched from blood (not recorded which). This chain joins TRBV6-1 to TRBJ1-6; a confident D gene designation cannot be given. The sequence was collected from an older woman who had recovered from COVID-19. The CDR3 amino acid sequence is: CASSERGFSPLHF. The nucleotide sequence reads TGTGCCAGCAGTGAACGGGGTTTCTCACCCCTCCACTTT.